This T cell receptor (beta chain) was sequenced in a study of CD4 T cells in relation to SARS-CoV-2 and coronaviruses. This CDR3 is 14 amino acids long. Trimming at V came to 6 bases and at J to 3 bases, leaving 5 bases not matched to a gene. Per the germline V gene, CDR1 is SGHKS and CDR2 is YYEKEE (reference sequence). Assay: immunoSEQ multiplex PCR; the TCRdb copy retains only in-frame clones and omits some. Among approximately 11,000 clones listed, 84% were seen once. For this clone: Its antigen is currently unknown.

Before the COVID-19 pandemic, during about 2011-2019, CD4+ T cells were taken from unexposed donors. CD4+ T cells were isolated from the cells after more than nine days of culture. The sample taken for sequencing was CD4+ T cells from PBMCs, cultured in vitro. This sequence joins TRBV5-5 and TRBJ2-1, with 8 bases aligning to TRBD2. This clonotype was obtained from a human donor in good health. CDR3 region: CASTGAGDYNEQFF. CDR3 sequence (DNA): TGTGCCAGCACCGGAGCGGGGGACTACAATGAGCAGTTCTTC.